Below are 28 T cell receptor beta chains sequenced from a single sample in a study of T-cell reconstitution after alpha-beta-depleted transplantation in children (dated by TCRdb to 2016 to 2018). The library was produced with PCR. Sequencing relied on an Illumina HiSeq 2500. To normalize quantification of the TCRbeta repertoire, the TCR libraries were built with molecular barcoding that relied on unique molecular identifiers. Through fastp at Q25 and MiXCR, TCRdb rebuilt clones from the public reads, retaining in-frame beta chains. Entries are consolidated by CDR3 protein sequence, retaining the most common genes and DNA. Here the sample has some 490,000 distinct CDR3 sequences; around 12% occur a single time. The leading ten clones occupy around 6% of the sample. The sequencing here drew on PBMCs from the stem cell graft donor, taken from the stem cell graft. These receptors all stem from a human donor who donated a stem cell graft to a child with combined immunodeficiency.

This clonotype was seen only a few times. The chain uses TRBV7-9 and TRBJ1-1, with D unclear. Per germline, CDR1 SEHNR and CDR2 FQNEAQ (reference sequence). Trimming shortened V by 3 bases and J by 3 bases, and 14 bases separated the two germline ends. The CDR3 covers 15 residues. The CDR3: CASSLTGVRDTEAFF. The CDR3 DNA follows: TGTGCCAGCAGCTTGACCGGGGTAAGGGACACTGAAGCTTTCTTT.

This clonotype was seen a few times. V is TRBV20-1 and J is TRBJ2-1, with D unclear. Germline V CDR1 and CDR2: DFQATT, SNEGSKA (reference sequence). Trimming took 6 bases from V and 0 from J, leaving 9 bases between them. The CDR3 extends over 13 amino acids. The CDR3 here is CSASRSSYNEQFF. The CDR3 coding sequence is TGCAGTGCAAGTAGGAGCTCCTACAATGAGCAGTTCTTC.

The chain has TRBV12-3 or TRBV12-4 and TRBJ2-4; possibly TRBD1 for D (5 bases). The CDR3 extends over 14 amino acids. Deletions cut 2 bases from V and 8 bases from J, with 13 bases between. The CDR3 bases are TGTGCCAGCAGTTTATTGACAGATTTAGACATTCAGTACTTC. Translating it yields CASSLLTDLDIQYF.

This clonotype was observed a few times. This chain joins TRBV5-6 and TRBJ2-2, with D tentatively TRBD2 (5 bases). V gave up 3 bases and J gave up 6 bases, with 6 bases separating them. Per the germline V gene, CDR1 is SGHDT and CDR2 is YYEEEE. This CDR3 contains 12 residues. CDR3 nucleotides: TGTGCCAGCAGCTGGGGAGCCGGGGAGCTGTTTTTT. The encoded protein is CASSWGAGELFF.

This clonotype came up many times. The chain recombines TRBV29-1 with TRBJ2-7, with TRBD1 matching over 7 bases. J was trimmed by 1 base and V by 7 bases; bases with no gene match: 7. The CDR3 sequence is 13 residues long. Looked up from germline, CDR1 is SQVTM and CDR2 is ANQGSEA. CDR3 DNA sequence: TGCAGCGCCATGGGACAGACATCCTACGAGCAGTACTTC. This translates into CSAMGQTSYEQYF.

This clonotype was seen repeatedly, ten times or more. This chain connects TRBV10-3 to TRBJ1-1; TRBD1 matches 9 bases. This CDR3 is 13 amino acids long. Germline CDR1 ENHRY, CDR2 SYGVKD. V dropped 7 bases and J dropped 7; count of bases not matched to a gene: 7. The CDR3 nucleotides read TGTGCCATCACCCAAGGGACAGGGTATGAAGCTTTCTTT. Translated: CAITQGTGYEAFF.

The J gene is TRBJ2-5, the V gene TRBV7-2; the match to TRBD2 covers 10 bases. Germline V gives CDR1 SGHTA, CDR2 FQGNSA. V dropped 3 bases and J dropped 5; count of bases not matched to a gene: 6. The CDR3 extends over 15 amino acids. The CDR3 region is CASSLGGSGRETQYF. For the CDR3, the DNA is TGTGCCAGCAGCTTGGGAGGTAGCGGGAGGGAGACCCAGTACTTC.

Comments on this clonotype: This clone may be a read error of a much larger clone one base away. The chain carries TRBV7-9 and TRBJ2-1; D is perhaps TRBD2 (6 bases). CDR1 is SEHNR and CDR2 is FQNEAQ in the germline V gene (reference sequence). The V end lost 5 bases, the J end lost 3 bases, and 14 bases lay between the germline ends. This CDR3 contains 15 residues. CDR3 sequence: CASSPEGFVYNEQFF. For the CDR3, the DNA is TGTGCCAGCAGCCCGGAGGGGTTTGTCTACAATGAGCAGTTCTTC. The whole variable domain, filled in from reference TRBV7-9 and TRBJ2-1, reads DTGVSQNPRHKITKRGQNVTFRCDPISEHNRLYWYRQTLGQGPEFLTYFQNEAQLEKSRLLSDRFSAERPKGSFSTLEIQRTEQGDSAMYLCASSPEGFVYNEQFFGPGTRLTVL.

At least ten counts were recorded for this clonotype. CDR3 in amino acids: CSARDLGPVGDTQYF. CDR3 DNA sequence: TGCAGTGCTAGAGATCTCGGACCTGTGGGTGATACGCAGTATTTT. The J gene is TRBJ2-3, the V gene TRBV20-1; D uncertain. This CDR3 is built from 15 residues. Germline loops: CDR1 DFQATT, CDR2 SNEGSKA (reference sequence). V gave up 0 bases and J gave up 6 bases, with 16 bases separating them.

This chain links TRBV7-8 with TRBJ1-1; a possible D gene is TRBD1 (5 bases). Germline CDR1 SGHVS, CDR2 FQNEAQ. V was trimmed by 2 bases and J by 3 bases, leaving 16 bases between them. The CDR3 consists of 16 residues. CDR3 sequence reads: CASSLFFGAQDTEAFF. CDR3 nucleotides: TGTGCCAGCAGCTTATTTTTCGGGGCGCAGGACACTGAAGCTTTCTTT.

This clonotype was detected ten times or more. V and J are TRBV12-3 or TRBV12-4 and TRBJ2-5; perhaps TRBD2 as D (6 bases). Deletions cut 6 bases from V and 1 base from J, with 12 bases between. This CDR3 is 14 amino acids long. CDR3: CASSLRDSQETQYF. CDR3 sequence (DNA): TGTGCCAGCAGCCTACGGGACTCCCAAGAGACCCAGTACTTC.

The chain couples TRBV12-3 or TRBV12-4 to TRBJ1-5; TRBD1 aligns across 7 bases. This CDR3 region has 15 residues. The V and J ends lost 10 bases and 0 bases, in that order; junction bases with no gene match: 9. As DNA, the CDR3 is TGTGCCACAACTGAAGGGGGCCTTAGCAATCAGCCCCAGCATTTT. This encodes CATTEGGLSNQPQHF.

The chain links TRBV29-1 to TRBJ2-3; 12 nucleotides align to TRBD2. CDR1 is SQVTM and CDR2 is ANQGSEA in the germline V gene. The V and J ends lost 6 bases and 2 bases, in that order; junction bases with no gene match: 6. There are 15 residues in the CDR3. CDR3 in amino acids: CSVRLAGVFTDTQYF. CDR3 in DNA: TGCAGCGTGAGACTAGCGGGAGTGTTCACAGATACGCAGTATTTT.

The rearrangement links TRBV7-2 to TRBJ2-7; TRBD2 matches at 10 bases. The CDR3 length is 14 residues. Germline-derived CDR1 and CDR2 are SGHTA and FQGNSA. With 7 bases clipped from V and 4 bases from J, the junction kept 7 bases outside the gene matches. CDR3 nucleotides: TGTGCCAGCACCCCTAGCGGGAGTAAGTACGAGCAGTACTTC. Translation: CASTPSGSKYEQYF. Drawing the rest from reference TRBV7-2 and TRBJ2-7, the complete variable domain is GAGVSQSPSNKVTEKGKDVELRCDPISGHTALYWYRQSLGQGLEFLIYFQGNSAPDKSGLPSDRFSAERTGGSVSTLTIQRTQQEDSAVYLCASTPSGSKYEQYFGPGTRLTVT.

V usage is TRBV20-1 and J usage is TRBJ2-3; tentatively, D is TRBD1 or TRBD2 (5 bases each). V was pared by 6 bases and J by 4 bases, with 14 bases between. This CDR3 region has 13 residues. Looked up from germline, CDR1 is DFQATT and CDR2 is SNEGSKA (reference sequence). In DNA form, the CDR3 reads TGCAGTGCGGTCGGGGCAAGGGCAGATACGCAGTATTTT. It encodes CSAVGARADTQYF.

The table lists this clonotype with many counts. The CDR3 protein is CASSSGWTEAFF. The CDR3 DNA sequence: TGTGCCAGCAGTTCAGGGTGGACTGAAGCTTTCTTT. The chain recombines TRBV12-3 or TRBV12-4 with TRBJ1-1; perhaps TRBD1 as D (5 bases). The CDR3 runs to 12 residues. The V gene lost 4 bases and the J gene lost 5 bases, with 8 bases spanning the gap.

This clonotype came up a few times. The chain uses TRBV5-1 and TRBJ2-7; perhaps TRBD2 as D (7 bases). CDR1 and CDR2 (germline): SGHRS, YFSETQ. The CDR3 is 13 residues long. V was trimmed by 4 bases and J by 4 bases, leaving 12 bases between them. Here the CDR3 DNA reads TGCGCCAGCAGCAAGGGGGGGGCTTACGAGCAGTACTTC. Translating gives CASSKGGAYEQYF. Full variable domain (missing parts from reference TRBV5-1 and TRBJ2-7): KAGVTQTPRYLIKTRGQQVTLSCSPISGHRSVSWYQQTPGQGLQFLFEYFSETQRNKGNFPGRFSGRQFSNSRSEMNVSTLELGDSALYLCASSKGGAYEQYFGPGTRLTVT.

This clonotype was counted ten times or more. CDR3 in DNA: TGTGCCAGTGGCGCCGGGACAGCCAACTATGGCTACACCTTC. Protein sequence: CASGAGTANYGYTF. The genes are TRBV9 and TRBJ1-2, with 7 bases lining up with TRBD1. CDR1 is SGDLS, CDR2 YYNGEE, per germline. The CDR3 totals 14 residues. V gave up 8 bases and J gave up 2 bases; unmatched junction bases: 9. The whole variable domain, remainder taken from reference TRBV9 and TRBJ1-2, is DSGVTQTPKHLITATGQRVTLRCSPRSGDLSVYWYQQSLDQGLQFLIQYYNGEERAKGNILERFSAQQFPDLHSELNLSSLELGDSALYFCASGAGTANYGYTFGSGTRLTVV.

This clonotype was seen only a few times. The chain employs TRBV7-3 and TRBJ2-2, with D perhaps matching TRBD1 or TRBD2 (5 bases each). Between the trimmed V and J ends, which lost 5 bases and 5 bases, there was a span of 24 bases. Germline V CDR1 and CDR2: SGHTA, FQGTGA. The CDR3 has 18 amino acids. Written as DNA, the CDR3 is TGTGCCAGCAGCCCTGAACCCCCGGGACCCACGGGTACCGGGGAGCTGTTTTTT. Translated: CASSPEPPGPTGTGELFF.

This chain joins TRBV6-5 and TRBJ1-1; D might be TRBD1 (6 bases). Germline V lookup: CDR1 MNHEY, CDR2 SVGAGI. This CDR3 spans 16 amino acids. V lost 3 bases, J lost 0 bases, and 14 bases lay in between. In DNA, the CDR3 is TGTGCCAGCAGTTATGGGATTACAGGGTTGAACACTGAAGCTTTCTTT. Amino acids: CASSYGITGLNTEAFF.

The CDR3 protein is CASSAGPTDYEQYF. In DNA form, the CDR3 reads TGTGCCAGCAGCGCTGGACCGACAGACTACGAGCAGTACTTC. The V call is TRBV7-2, the J call TRBJ2-7, with D possibly being TRBD1 (5 bases). Trimming took off 5 bases at V and 3 bases at J, with 14 bases between the two ends. Germline V gene data show CDR1 as SGHTA and CDR2 as FQGNSA. The CDR3 has 14 amino acids.

This clonotype was found many times. The J gene is TRBJ1-1, the V gene TRBV7-2; perhaps TRBD1 as D (5 bases). Deletions cut 2 bases from V and 4 bases from J, with 11 bases between. Germline CDR1 is SGHTA and CDR2 is FQGNSA. The CDR3 loop spans 14 amino acids. For the CDR3, the DNA is TGTGCCAGCAGCTTATCCAGGGTGGGCACTGAAGCTTTCTTT. Residues: CASSLSRVGTEAFF.

This rearrangement joins TRBV2 to TRBJ2-3; perhaps D is TRBD1 or TRBD2 (6 bases each). The germline gives CDR1 SNHLY, CDR2 FYNNEI. The length of the CDR3 is 15 residues. The V and J ends lost 1 base and 6 bases respectively, with 14 bases between them. Here the CDR3 DNA reads TGTGCCAGCAGTGAAGTGGGGGGCTCAGGGGATACGCAGTATTTT. Translating gives CASSEVGGSGDTQYF.

V and J are TRBV30 and TRBJ2-7; D is possibly TRBD1 (6 bases). Trimming shortened V by 0 bases and J by 4 bases, and 10 bases separated the two germline ends. The CDR3 contains 13 residues. CDR1 is GTSNPN and CDR2 is SVGIG in the germline V gene (reference sequence). The CDR3 spells CAWSVEGTYEQYF. For the CDR3, the DNA is TGTGCCTGGAGTGTAGAAGGGACATACGAGCAGTACTTC.

There are many counts of this clonotype. The gene calls are TRBV5-1 and TRBJ1-3; 7 nucleotides align to TRBD1. The CDR3 contains 15 residues. Trimming took 7 bases from V and 3 from J; bases not matched to a gene: 10. Germline CDR1 SGHRS, CDR2 YFSETQ. CDR3 nucleotides: TGCGCCAGCCTTTTCCGACAGGGTGTTGGAAACACCATATATTTT. Protein sequence: CASLFRQGVGNTIYF.

There are many counts of this clonotype. The chain recombines TRBV5-1 with TRBJ2-3; 10 nucleotides line up with TRBD2. The CDR3 sequence is 16 residues long. Per germline, CDR1 SGHRS and CDR2 YFSETQ. V shed 2 bases, J shed 5 bases, and the junction held 8 bases outside the gene matches. CDR3 in amino acids: CASSLGAGGPGDTQYF. CDR3 DNA: TGCGCCAGCAGCTTAGGAGCGGGAGGGCCTGGAGATACGCAGTATTTT.

The chain uses TRBV9 and TRBJ1-2; 7 nucleotides line up with TRBD1. Trimming cost V 4 bases and J 5 bases; bases outside gene matches: 8. The CDR3 runs to 14 residues. CDR1 and CDR2 (germline): SGDLS, YYNGEE. CDR3 loop: CASSSSGTAYGYTF. The CDR3 DNA is TGTGCCAGCAGCTCCTCCGGGACAGCTTATGGCTACACCTTC.

This clonotype showed up many times. The chain joins TRBV7-3 to TRBJ2-1; D might be TRBD1 or TRBD2, each matching 5 bases. V lost 5 bases and J 4 bases, leaving 24 bases between the germline ends. The CDR3 is 18 amino acids. Germline CDR1 is SGHTA and CDR2 is FQGTGA. CDR3 nucleotide sequence: TGTGCCAGCAGCCCGACCGCAGGGCGAGGGAAGGCTTACAATGAGCAGTTCTTC. Translated, it gives CASSPTAGRGKAYNEQFF.